One sample yielded the 22 T cell receptor beta chains listed below, sequenced in a study of CD8+ T cells in alopecia areata. Sample treatment: oral pan-JAK inhibitor, 5-10 mg twice daily. Extracted from the samples, RNA was reverse transcribed into cDNA to serve as the sequencing template. Libraries were prepared by immunoSEQ multiplex PCR; TCRdb keeps only in-frame clonotypes and omits some of them. The sample holds about 180,000 clones; roughly 50% are singletons and the top ten take about 10%. This material consisted of CD8+ T cells sorted from blood, taken at week 24, from a patient treated with tofacitinib. The receptors were gathered from a human donor with alopecia areata.

The V gene is TRBV29-1, the J gene TRBJ2-2; tentatively, D is TRBD1 (5 bases). Germline-derived CDR1 and CDR2 are SQVTM and ANQGSEA. With 7 bases removed from V and 6 bases from J, the gap between germline ends came to 12 bases. The CDR3 extends over 12 amino acids. DNA of the CDR3: TGCAGCGCCCTTTGGGGCCCCGGGGAGCTGTTTTTT. It specifies CSALWGPGELFF.

This chain links TRBV27 with TRBJ2-1; no reliable D call. This CDR3 has 12 amino acids. V lost 5 bases to trimming and J lost 6 bases, with 8 bases between them. The germline V gene encodes CDR1 MNHEY and CDR2 SMNVEV (reference sequence). CDR3 amino acids: CASSHLPNEQFF. For the CDR3, the DNA is TGTGCCAGCAGTCACTTACCCAATGAGCAGTTCTTC.

J is TRBJ2-7 and V is TRBV9; D tentatively reads TRBD1 or TRBD2 (5 bases each). This CDR3 is built from 11 residues. Germline loops: CDR1 SGDLS, CDR2 YYNGEE. Deletions cut 3 bases from V and 6 bases from J, with 7 bases between. The DNA of the CDR3 is TGTGCCAGCAGCGCTGGGGGCGAGCAGTACTTC. This gives the protein CASSAGGEQYF.

A few counts support this clone. V and J are TRBV27 and TRBJ1-5; TRBD1 matches at 7 bases. The CDR3 extends over 13 amino acids. The trim removed 3 bases at V and 5 bases at J, leaving 1 base unmatched. The germline gives CDR1 MNHEY, CDR2 SMNVEV (reference sequence). Here the CDR3 DNA reads TGTGCCAGCAGTTTCACAGGGGATCAGCCCCAGCATTTT. Translation gives CASSFTGDQPQHF.

The V call is TRBV9, the J call TRBJ1-2; a weak D match, TRBD1 (6 bases). Trimming left V 5 bases short and J 4 bases short, with 15 bases between. The CDR3 runs 14 residues. CDR1 and CDR2 (germline): SGDLS, YYNGEE. The CDR3 bases are TGTGCCAGCAGGGGGGCAGGGGCTGGCTATGGCTACACCTTC. Residues: CASRGAGAGYGYTF.

This clone was seen more than once but under ten times. The chain recombines TRBV9 with TRBJ2-2; D unresolved. Deletions cut 2 bases from V and 8 bases from J, with 10 bases between. The CDR3 covers 13 residues. Germline-derived CDR1 and CDR2 are SGDLS and YYNGEE. The CDR3 sequence: CASSVIVGGELFF. The CDR3 DNA reads as TGTGCCAGCAGCGTCATAGTTGGGGGGGAGCTGTTTTTT.

The chain couples TRBV10-3 to TRBJ1-1; D remains unclear. Trimming stripped 3 bases from V and 6 bases from J, with 8 bases between. Germline CDR1 and CDR2: ENHRY and SYGVKD. The CDR3 runs 12 residues. CDR3 in amino acids: CAISDESPEAFF. The CDR3 DNA follows: TGTGCCATCAGTGACGAGTCACCTGAAGCTTTCTTT.

The chain joins TRBV4-3 to TRBJ2-5; 7 bases align to TRBD1. The V segment lost 0 bases and the J segment 1 base; nucleotides outside the gene matches: 2. This CDR3 has 15 residues. The germline V gene has CDR1 LGHNA and CDR2 YSLEER. CDR3 protein: CASSQDGDSQETQYF. For the CDR3, the DNA is TGCGCCAGCAGCCAAGATGGGGACAGCCAAGAGACCCAGTACTTC.

The gene calls are TRBV7-8 and TRBJ2-7; 9 nucleotides match TRBD1. V was pared by 5 bases and J by 0 bases, with 8 bases of the junction left unmatched. This CDR3 is 16 amino acids long. Germline assignment: CDR1 SGHVS and CDR2 FQNEAQ. The DNA for the CDR3 is TGTGCCAGCAGCCCCCGGGGGACAGGGATCTCCTACGAGCAGTACTTC. It yields the protein CASSPRGTGISYEQYF.

J is TRBJ2-7 and V is TRBV5-6; no reliable D call. The ends were cut back, 4 bases at V and 2 bases at J, with 13 bases in the middle. Germline V CDR1 and CDR2: SGHDT, YYEEEE. The CDR3 length is 14 residues. The DNA of the CDR3 is TGTGCCAGCAGCCGTACCATCGGTACCTACGAGCAGTACTTC. Translation: CASSRTIGTYEQYF.

This clone was observed a handful of times. The chain employs TRBV29-1 and TRBJ2-2; D might be TRBD2 (5 bases). This CDR3 comprises 13 residues. Trimming stripped 7 bases from V and 6 bases from J, with 15 bases between. CDR1 and CDR2 from the germline V gene are SQVTM and ANQGSEA. CDR3 nucleotide sequence: TGCAGCGACAACTCGGGGTTATCCGGGGAGCTGTTTTTT. The encoded protein is CSDNSGLSGELFF.

J is TRBJ1-1 and V is TRBV2; D is undetermined. Trimming removed 0 bases at V and 1 base at J, with 12 bases between. Germline lookup yields CDR1 SNHLY and CDR2 FYNNEI. The CDR3 is 16 residues long. Here the CDR3 reads CASSEARAGPNTEAFF. The CDR3 DNA reads TGTGCCAGCAGTGAAGCAAGAGCAGGTCCGAACACTGAAGCTTTCTTT.

In its sample, this clone was seen a few times. The rearrangement joins TRBV19 to TRBJ2-2; 9 positions match TRBD1. Germline trimming cut 5 bases from V and 7 bases from J; bases unmatched to any gene: 8. CDR1 and CDR2 (germline): LNHDA, SQIVND (reference sequence). The CDR3 length is 15 residues. The CDR3 is CASSARDRDGGELFF. CDR3 in DNA: TGTGCCAGTAGTGCGCGGGACAGGGATGGCGGGGAGCTGTTTTTT.

The J gene is TRBJ1-4, the V gene TRBV4-2; 8 positions agree with TRBD1. Germline CDR1 and CDR2: LGHNA and YNFKEQ. The CDR3 consists of 14 residues. The J segment lost 8 bases and the V segment lost 4 bases, leaving 6 bases of the junction unmatched. The CDR3 coding sequence is TGTGCCAGCAGCCGGAACAGGGGGGGGGAAAAACTGTTTTTT. Protein: CASSRNRGGEKLFF.

This sequence joins TRBV5-6 and TRBJ2-1; 9 nucleotides match TRBD1. The CDR3 spans 14 residues. CDR1 and CDR2 from the germline V gene are SGHDT and YYEEEE. V lost 4 bases and J lost 5; bases outside the gene matches: 4. The DNA for the CDR3 is TGTGCCAGCAGCCCGGGGACAGGGAACAATGAGCAGTTCTTC. Its protein is CASSPGTGNNEQFF.

This clone was observed a handful of times. This rearrangement joins TRBV6-6 to TRBJ1-5; a possible D gene is TRBD1 (5 bases). Germline lookup yields CDR1 MNHNY and CDR2 SVGAGI (reference sequence). This CDR3 comprises 13 residues. V lost 8 bases and J lost 5, with 13 bases in between. CDR3 residues: CASEDTTYQPQHF. The DNA for the CDR3 is TGTGCCAGCGAGGACACAACTTATCAGCCCCAGCATTTT.

This chain joins TRBV11-3 and TRBJ1-1; no reliable D call. This CDR3 spans 12 amino acids. Germline V gene lookup returns CDR1 SGHNT and CDR2 YENEEA. Trimming cost V 8 bases and J 1 base, with 8 bases left between them. The CDR3 region has the DNA TGTGCCAGCCGCTCGGGGAACACTGAAGCTTTCTTT. Amino acid sequence: CASRSGNTEAFF.

This chain uses TRBV27 with TRBJ2-1; D is unclear. The length of the CDR3 is 12 residues. Trimming left V 8 bases short and J 2 bases short, with 7 bases between. Germline V gene sequence: CDR1 MNHEY, CDR2 SMNVEV (reference sequence). The CDR3 DNA reads TGTGCCAGCGGGTGGACCTACAATGAGCAGTTCTTC. Its protein product is CASGWTYNEQFF.

This clone was recorded once. The conserved closing phenylalanine or tryptophan is absent in this CDR3, likely reflecting a read error. The DNA is left out, because the CDR3 cannot be placed on it with certainty; the CDR3 is given as TCRdb lists it. The CDR3 is CASSEVPGQGSPS. This chain links TRBV2 with TRBJ1-2; the table's TRBD1 call for D was not verified on the DNA. The CDR3 is 13 amino acids long, termini counted. CDR1 and CDR2 from the germline V gene are SNHLY and FYNNEI.

This sequence joins TRBV5-6 and TRBJ2-7; the match to TRBD2 covers 9 bases. Trimming took 1 base from V and 4 from J; bases not matched to a gene: 3. Germline CDR1 SGHDT, CDR2 YYEEEE. The CDR3 spans 14 residues. The CDR3 sequence is CASSLLAGIYEQYF. Here the CDR3 DNA reads TGTGCCAGCAGCTTGCTAGCGGGGATTTACGAGCAGTACTTC.

This clone was observed once. It differs at one base from a far larger clone, so likely a read error. The chain joins TRBV13 to TRBJ2-7; TRBD1 matches at 9 bases. CDR1 is PRHDT, CDR2 FYEKMQ, per germline (reference sequence). V trimming: 0 bases; J trimming: 6 bases; junction bases outside the gene matches: 0. The CDR3 loop spans 13 amino acids. CDR3 in DNA: TGTGCCAGCAGCTTAGGGACAGGGGGCGAGCAGTACTTC. This sequence encodes CASSLGTGGEQYF.

The rearrangement links TRBV7-6 to TRBJ1-1; D gene ambiguous. CDR3 length: 13 residues. V shed 2 bases and J shed 2 bases, with 6 bases lying between them. Germline V gene lookup returns CDR1 SGHVS and CDR2 FNYEAQ. CDR3 loop: CASSLNGNTEAFF. The CDR3 DNA sequence: TGTGCCAGCAGCTTAAACGGAAACACTGAAGCTTTCTTT.